This entry features one TCR beta chain sequence. CDR1 and CDR2 (germline): SEHNR, FQNEAQ (reference sequence). The CDR3 covers 13 residues. V lost 5 bases to trimming and J lost 7 bases; unmatched junction nucleotides: 3. The entry originates in a study of technical replicates of blood from a handful of donors. Clones were sequenced by immunoSEQ multiplex PCR, and TCRdb holds only the in-frame ones, with some missing. Of roughly 70,000 clones in the sample, around 93% were seen once. This chain joins TRBV7-9 and TRBJ1-5; 9 bases fit TRBD1. This TCR was recovered from a human donor in good health. Specimen: T cells isolated from PBMCs. CDR3 sequence reads: CASSLGQGQPQHF. In DNA, the CDR3 is TGTGCCAGCAGCCTGGGACAGGGCCAGCCCCAGCATTTT.